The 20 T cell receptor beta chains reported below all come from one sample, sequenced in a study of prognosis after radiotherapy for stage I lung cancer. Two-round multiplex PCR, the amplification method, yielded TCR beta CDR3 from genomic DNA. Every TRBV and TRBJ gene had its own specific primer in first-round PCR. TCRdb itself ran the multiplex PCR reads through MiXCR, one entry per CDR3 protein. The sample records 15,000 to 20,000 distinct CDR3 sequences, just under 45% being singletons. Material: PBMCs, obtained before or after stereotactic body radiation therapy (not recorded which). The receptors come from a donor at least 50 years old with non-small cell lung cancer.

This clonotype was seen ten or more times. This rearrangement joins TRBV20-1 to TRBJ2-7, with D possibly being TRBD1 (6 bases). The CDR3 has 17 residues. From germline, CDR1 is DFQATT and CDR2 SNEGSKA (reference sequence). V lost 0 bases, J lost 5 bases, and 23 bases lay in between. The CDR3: CSARDPFLTGKEDEQYF. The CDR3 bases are TGCAGTGCTAGAGATCCCTTCCTAACAGGGAAGGAGGACGAGCAGTACTTC.

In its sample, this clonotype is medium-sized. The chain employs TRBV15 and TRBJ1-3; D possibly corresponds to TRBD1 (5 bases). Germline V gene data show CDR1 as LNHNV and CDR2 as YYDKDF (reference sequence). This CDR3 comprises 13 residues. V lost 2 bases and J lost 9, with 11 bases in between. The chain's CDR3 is CATSRTRGSTIYF. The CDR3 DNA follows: TGTGCCACCAGCAGAACTAGGGGTAGCACCATATATTTT.

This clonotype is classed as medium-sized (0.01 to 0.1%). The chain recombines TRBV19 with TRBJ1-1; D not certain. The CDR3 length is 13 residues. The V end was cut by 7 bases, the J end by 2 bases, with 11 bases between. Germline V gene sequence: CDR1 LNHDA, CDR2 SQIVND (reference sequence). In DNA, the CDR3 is TGTGCCAGTAACCTAACACCCAACACTGAAGCTTTCTTT. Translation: CASNLTPNTEAFF.

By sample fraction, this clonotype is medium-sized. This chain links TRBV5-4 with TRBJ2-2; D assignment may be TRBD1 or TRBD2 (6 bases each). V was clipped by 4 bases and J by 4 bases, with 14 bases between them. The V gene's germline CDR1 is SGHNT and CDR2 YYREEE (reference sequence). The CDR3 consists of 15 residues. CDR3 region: CASSPEGGRTGELFF. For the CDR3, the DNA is TGTGCCAGCAGCCCCGAGGGGGGACGCACCGGGGAGCTGTTTTTT.

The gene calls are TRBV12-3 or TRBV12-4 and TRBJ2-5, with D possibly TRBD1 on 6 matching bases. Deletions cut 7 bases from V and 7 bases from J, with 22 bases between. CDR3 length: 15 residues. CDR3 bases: TGTGCCAGCACTCTGGGGGCGGGTGAGGGTGGGACCCAGTACTTC. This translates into CASTLGAGEGGTQYF.

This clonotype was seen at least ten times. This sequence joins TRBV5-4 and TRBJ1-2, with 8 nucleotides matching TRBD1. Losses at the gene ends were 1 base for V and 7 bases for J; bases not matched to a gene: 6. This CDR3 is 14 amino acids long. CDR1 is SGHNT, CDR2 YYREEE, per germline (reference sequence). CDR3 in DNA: TGTGCCAGCAGCTTGAATCAGGGGGCCGGTGGCTACACCTTC. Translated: CASSLNQGAGGYTF. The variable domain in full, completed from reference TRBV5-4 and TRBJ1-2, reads ETGVTQSPTHLIKTRGQQVTLRCSSQSGHNTVSWYQQALGQGPQFIFQYYREEENGRGNFPPRFSGLQFPNYSSELNVNALELDDSALYLCASSLNQGAGGYTFGSGTRLTVV.

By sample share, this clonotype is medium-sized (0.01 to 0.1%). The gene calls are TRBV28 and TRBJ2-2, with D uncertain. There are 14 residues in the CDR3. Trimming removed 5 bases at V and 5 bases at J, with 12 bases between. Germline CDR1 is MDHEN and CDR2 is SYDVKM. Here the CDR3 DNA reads TGTGCCAGCAGTCCAGGAGTCGGAACCGGGGAGCTGTTTTTT. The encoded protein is CASSPGVGTGELFF.

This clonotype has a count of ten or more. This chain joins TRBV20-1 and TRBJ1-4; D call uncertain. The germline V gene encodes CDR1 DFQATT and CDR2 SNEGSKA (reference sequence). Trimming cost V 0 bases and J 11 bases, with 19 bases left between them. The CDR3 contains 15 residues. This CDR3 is CSARDPRLEVGKLFF. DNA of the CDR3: TGCAGTGCTAGAGATCCCCGTCTCGAGGTCGGGAAACTGTTTTTT.

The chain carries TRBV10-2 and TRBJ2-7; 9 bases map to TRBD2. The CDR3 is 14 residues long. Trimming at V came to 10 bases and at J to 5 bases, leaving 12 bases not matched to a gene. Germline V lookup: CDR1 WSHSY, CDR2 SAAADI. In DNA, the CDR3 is TGCGCCACTAGTATTAGCGGGAGCTTCGACGAGCAGTACTTC. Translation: CATSISGSFDEQYF.

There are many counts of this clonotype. Here the CDR3 reads CASSLMRAGEGELFF. Written as DNA, the CDR3 is TGTGCCAGCAGCTTAATGAGAGCGGGAGAGGGGGAGCTGTTTTTT. The chain employs TRBV7-2 and TRBJ2-2; 8 nucleotides agree with TRBD2. Germline-derived CDR1 and CDR2 are SGHTA and FQGNSA. Trimming at V came to 2 bases and at J to 8 bases, leaving 7 bases not matched to a gene. This CDR3 has 15 residues.

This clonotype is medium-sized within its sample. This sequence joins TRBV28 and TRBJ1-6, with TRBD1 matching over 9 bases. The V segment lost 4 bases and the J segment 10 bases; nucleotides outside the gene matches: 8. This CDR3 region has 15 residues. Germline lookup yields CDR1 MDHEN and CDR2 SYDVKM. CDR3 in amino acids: CASSWGQGRGSPLHF. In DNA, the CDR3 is TGTGCCAGCAGTTGGGGACAGGGAAGAGGATCACCCCTCCACTTT.

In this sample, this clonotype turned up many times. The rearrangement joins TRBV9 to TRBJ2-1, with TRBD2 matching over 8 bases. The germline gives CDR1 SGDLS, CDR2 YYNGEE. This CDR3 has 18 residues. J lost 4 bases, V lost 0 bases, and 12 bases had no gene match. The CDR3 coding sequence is TGTGCCAGCAGCGTAGAAGTTGATACTAGCGGAATTTACAATGAGCAGTTCTTC. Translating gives CASSVEVDTSGIYNEQFF.

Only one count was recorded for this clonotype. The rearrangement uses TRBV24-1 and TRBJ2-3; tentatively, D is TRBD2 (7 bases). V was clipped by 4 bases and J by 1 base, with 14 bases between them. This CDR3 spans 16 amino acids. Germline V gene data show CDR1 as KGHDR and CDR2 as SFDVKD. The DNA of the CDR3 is TGTGCCACCAGTGAGAGGGGGGGATTCGGCACAGATACGCAGTATTTT. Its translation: CATSERGGFGTDTQYF.

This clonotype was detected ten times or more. This CDR3 reads CASSLGQGIPPVYF. CDR3 sequence (DNA): TGTGCCAGCAGCTTGGGACAGGGGATCCCCCCTGTTTACTTC. The gene calls are TRBV5-6 and TRBJ2-7; 8 bases map to TRBD1. Unmatched junction bases numbered 12, after V lost 0 bases and J lost 13 bases. CDR3 length: 14 amino acids. The germline V gene has CDR1 SGHDT and CDR2 YYEEEE.

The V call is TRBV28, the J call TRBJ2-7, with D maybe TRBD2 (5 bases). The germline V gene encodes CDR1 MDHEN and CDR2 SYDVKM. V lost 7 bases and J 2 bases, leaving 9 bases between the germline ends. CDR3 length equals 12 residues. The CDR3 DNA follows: TGTGCCAGCAACACGGGAACCTACGAGCAGTACTTC. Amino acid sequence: CASNTGTYEQYF.

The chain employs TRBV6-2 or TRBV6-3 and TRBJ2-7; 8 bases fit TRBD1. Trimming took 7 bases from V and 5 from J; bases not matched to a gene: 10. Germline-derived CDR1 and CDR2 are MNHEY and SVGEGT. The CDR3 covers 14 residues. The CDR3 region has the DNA TGTGCCAGCATCCTTGGACAGGGAATCGACGAGCAGTACTTC. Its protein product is CASILGQGIDEQYF.

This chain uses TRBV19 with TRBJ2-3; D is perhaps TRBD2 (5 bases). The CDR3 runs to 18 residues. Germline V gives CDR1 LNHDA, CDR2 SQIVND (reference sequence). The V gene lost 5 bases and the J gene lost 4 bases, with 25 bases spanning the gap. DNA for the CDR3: TGTGCCAGTAGTGCCGAACCCGTGAGCGTGAGGGCAGCAGATACGCAGTATTTT. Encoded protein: CASSAEPVSVRAADTQYF.

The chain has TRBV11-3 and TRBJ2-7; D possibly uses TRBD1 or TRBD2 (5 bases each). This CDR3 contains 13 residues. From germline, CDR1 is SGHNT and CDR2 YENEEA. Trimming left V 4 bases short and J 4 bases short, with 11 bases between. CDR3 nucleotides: TGTGCCAGCAGCTGGGACGCAACTTACGAGCAGTACTTC. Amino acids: CASSWDATYEQYF.

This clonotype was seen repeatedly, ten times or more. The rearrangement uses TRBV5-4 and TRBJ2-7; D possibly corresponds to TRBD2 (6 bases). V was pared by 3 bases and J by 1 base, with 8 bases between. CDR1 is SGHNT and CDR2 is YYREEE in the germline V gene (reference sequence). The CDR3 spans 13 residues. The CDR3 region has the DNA TGTGCCAGCAGCTCGGGACTTTCCTACGAGCAGTACTTC. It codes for CASSSGLSYEQYF. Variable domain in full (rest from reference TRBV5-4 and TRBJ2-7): ETGVTQSPTHLIKTRGQQVTLRCSSQSGHNTVSWYQQALGQGPQFIFQYYREEENGRGNFPPRFSGLQFPNYSSELNVNALELDDSALYLCASSSGLSYEQYFGPGTRLTVT.

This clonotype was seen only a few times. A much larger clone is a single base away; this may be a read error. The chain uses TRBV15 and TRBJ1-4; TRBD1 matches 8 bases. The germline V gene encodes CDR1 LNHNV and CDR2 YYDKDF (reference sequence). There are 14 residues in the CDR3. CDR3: CAASRDRGNEKLFF. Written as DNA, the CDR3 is TGTGCCGCCAGCAGAGACAGGGGCAACGAAAAACTGTTTTTT.